This record covers a single T cell receptor beta chain. Its specificity is unknown. The PCR made use of 60 Vbeta and 13 Jbeta primers. Authors' processing steps: In a later analysis, around 12 million of 75 million to 85 million unique beta chains occurred in at least two donors. Using immunoSEQ multiplex PCR, the repertoire was profiled, and TCRdb retains in-frame clones only, with some absent. V, J and clone size are taken as reported in that table, and D and trimming were inferred from the DNA itself. In total, the table holds approximately 45,000 clones. This specimen comes from a study of cytomegalovirus exposure and HLA in healthy donors. Trimming took 7 bases from V and 6 from J; bases not matched to a gene: 14. CDR3 size: 16 residues. Per the germline V gene, CDR1 is LNHDA and CDR2 is SQIVND (reference sequence). Study-wide findings and caveats: In a later analysis, parvovirus B19, influenza, CMV and Epstein-Barr virus appeared linked to several top co-occurrence clusters. Reported findings show TCR beta sequences accurately forecast HLA-A and HLA-B alleles in most subjects. The investigators catalogued 150 to 200 TCR beta chains as cytomegalovirus-associated.

This clonotype originated in a woman between 35 and 50 years old in good health and CMV-seronegative. Sequencing used PBMCs. The rearrangement joins TRBV19 to TRBJ2-3, with TRBD2 identical over 9 bases. This CDR3 reads CASTFAPRGGYDTQYF. The CDR3 nucleotides read TGTGCCAGTACCTTCGCCCCGCGGGGGGGGTATGATACGCAGTATTTT. Combining the CDR3 with reference TRBV19 and TRBJ2-3 gives the whole variable domain DGGITQSPKYLFRKEGQNVTLSCEQNLNHDAMYWYRQDPGQGLRLIYYSQIVNDFQKGDIAEGYSVSREKKESFPLTVTSAQKNPTAFYLCASTFAPRGGYDTQYFGPGTRLTVL.